This TCR beta chain was obtained from a study of spatial heterogeneity in lung cancer. The sample holds many counts of this clonotype. The library protocol tagged each TCR cDNA with a unique molecular identifier. TCRdb passed the 5' RACE reads through MiXCR, listing each CDR3 protein once. The sample yields fewer than 65,000 distinct CDR3 sequences, under 7.5% seen once. The CDR3 length is 14 residues. Germline V gene data show CDR1 as DFQATT and CDR2 as SNEGSKA (reference sequence). Trimming removed 0 bases from V and 4 bases from J; junction bases left unmatched: 6. The time point was: sample taken at primary tumor resection. Whole RNA from tumor, nontumor lung or frozen PBMC was sequenced unsorted.

The sequences come from PBMCs, collected at surgery. The sequence was obtained from a female donor with early-stage non-small cell lung cancer. The chain employs TRBV20-1 and TRBJ2-7; TRBD2 aligns across 7 bases. The CDR3 loop reads CSARDPGGWYEQYF. CDR3 nucleotides: TGCAGTGCTAGAGATCCGGGAGGATGGTACGAGCAGTACTTC.